The 14 T cell receptor beta chains presented below share a single source sample, sequenced in a study of cytomegalovirus exposure and HLA in healthy donors. In the PCR, 60 Vbeta and 13 Jbeta primers were used. Here immunoSEQ multiplex PCR was the method, and the copy in TCRdb shows in-frame clones only, minus some. The table records under 300,000 clones, 81% of them present only once. Sequenced: PBMCs. Receptor source: an older woman in good health and CMV-seropositive.

The J gene is TRBJ2-3, the V gene TRBV18, with 8 bases aligning to TRBD1. There are 16 residues in the CDR3. V trimming: 5 bases; J trimming: 4 bases; junction bases outside the gene matches: 11. Germline lookup yields CDR1 KGHSH and CDR2 LQKENI. The CDR3 DNA reads as TGTGCCAGCTCATTGACCGGGACAGGAGGGCCAGATACGCAGTATTTT. This encodes CASSLTGTGGPDTQYF.

This sequence joins TRBV5-6 and TRBJ2-1; 7 nucleotides line up with TRBD1. This CDR3 region has 15 residues. Losses at the gene ends were 4 bases for V and 5 bases for J; bases not matched to a gene: 9. Germline CDR1 reads SGHDT; CDR2 reads YYEEEE. The CDR3 DNA reads as TGTGCCAGCAGCCTAACAGGGGTTCGAGACAATGAGCAGTTCTTC. Its protein is CASSLTGVRDNEQFF. Full variable domain (rest looked up from reference TRBV5-6 and TRBJ2-1): DAGVTQSPTHLIKTRGQQVTLRCSPKSGHDTVSWYQQALGQGPQFIFQYYEEEERQRGNFPDRFSGHQFPNYSSELNVNALLLGDSALYLCASSLTGVRDNEQFFGPGTRLTVL.

In its sample, this clone was seen a few times. The chain is built from TRBV27 and TRBJ2-7, with D possibly being TRBD2 (6 bases). The germline CDR1 and CDR2 sequences are MNHEY and SMNVEV (reference sequence). V was pared by 2 bases and J by 3 bases, with 23 bases between. This CDR3 is built from 18 residues. The CDR3 bases are TGTGCCAGCAGTTTAATCGGCCGGTGGGGGGAAAAAAACTACGAGCAGTACTTC. It is translated as CASSLIGRWGEKNYEQYF.

The V call is TRBV5-1, the J call TRBJ2-3, with 9 bases that match TRBD2. In germline, CDR1 is SGHRS, CDR2 YFSETQ. V lost 0 bases to trimming and J lost 6 bases; unmatched junction nucleotides: 11. The CDR3 loop spans 17 amino acids. The CDR3 region has the DNA TGCGCCAGCAGCTTGGCCGGGAGTAGCGGGAGTGGGGATACGCAGTATTTT. It specifies CASSLAGSSGSGDTQYF.

The rearrangement uses TRBV11-1 and TRBJ2-7; 10 bases line up with TRBD2. The J segment lost 4 bases and the V segment lost 7 bases, leaving 7 bases of the junction unmatched. Germline CDR1 is SGHAT and CDR2 is FQDESV (reference sequence). There are 14 residues in the CDR3. CDR3 protein: CASTRTSGVYEQYF. The CDR3 DNA sequence: TGTGCCAGCACCCGGACTAGCGGCGTATACGAGCAGTACTTC.

The count of this clone is one. The V call is TRBV6-5, the J call TRBJ2-2; D uncertain. Deletions cut 6 bases from V and 7 bases from J, with 15 bases between. Germline values: CDR1 MNHEY, CDR2 SVGAGI. The CDR3 consists of 14 residues. The CDR3: CASSLMPRSGELFF. CDR3 coding DNA: TGTGCCAGCAGCCTTATGCCAAGGAGCGGGGAGCTGTTTTTT.

The chain couples TRBV27 to TRBJ2-7; 7 bases are a match to TRBD1. With 0 bases clipped from V and 3 bases from J, the junction kept 14 bases outside the gene matches. Germline V gene sequence: CDR1 MNHEY, CDR2 SMNVEV (reference sequence). There are 18 residues in the CDR3. The CDR3 nucleotides read TGTGCCAGCAGTTTATCGTCCAAGGGGGCCCTTGCTCTCTACGAGCAGTACTTC. Translation: CASSLSSKGALALYEQYF.

The rearrangement uses TRBV25-1 and TRBJ2-7; TRBD2 aligns across 9 bases. This CDR3 comprises 15 residues. The J segment lost 3 bases and the V segment lost 5 bases, leaving 8 bases of the junction unmatched. CDR1 is MGHDK, CDR2 SYGVNS, per germline. The CDR3 coding sequence is TGTGCCAGCAGTTTGGGAGCGGGAGGTTTCTACGAGCAGTACTTC. Translation: CASSLGAGGFYEQYF.

The chain joins TRBV5-6 to TRBJ1-1; tentative D call: TRBD1 (6 bases). CDR3 size: 14 residues. Germline values: CDR1 SGHDT, CDR2 YYEEEE. Trimming cost V 10 bases and J 0 bases, with 16 bases left between them. The DNA for the CDR3 is TGTGCCGGTTCTAAGGGGGATTTGAACACTGAAGCTTTCTTT. As protein: CAGSKGDLNTEAFF. The full variable domain, rest sourced from reference TRBV5-6 and TRBJ1-1, is DAGVTQSPTHLIKTRGQQVTLRCSPKSGHDTVSWYQQALGQGPQFIFQYYEEEERQRGNFPDRFSGHQFPNYSSELNVNALLLGDSALYLCAGSKGDLNTEAFFGQGTRLTVV.

This clone came up a few times. The rearrangement links TRBV27 to TRBJ1-1, with no clear D. Germline CDR1 reads MNHEY; CDR2 reads SMNVEV (reference sequence). The length of the CDR3 is 14 residues. The V gene lost 0 bases and the J gene lost 5 bases, with 10 bases spanning the gap. CDR3 coding DNA: TGTGCCAGCAGTTTATCGGGGAGGGTTACTGAAGCTTTCTTT. Amino acids: CASSLSGRVTEAFF.

This clone was seen more than once but under ten times. The chain has TRBV5-1 and TRBJ2-3; D gene unclear. V lost 0 bases to trimming and J lost 5 bases, with 7 bases between them. Germline V CDR1 and CDR2: SGHRS, YFSETQ. The CDR3 sequence is 13 residues long. DNA for the CDR3: TGCGCCAGCAGCTTGGCTACGGGAGATACGCAGTATTTT. Its protein is CASSLATGDTQYF.

The chain carries TRBV5-1 and TRBJ2-1, with 8 positions matching TRBD2. CDR1 and CDR2 from the germline V gene are SGHRS and YFSETQ. This CDR3 is built from 15 residues. The J segment lost 5 bases and the V segment lost 4 bases, leaving 8 bases of the junction unmatched. The CDR3 DNA reads TGCGCCAGCAGCCTCAGCGGGAGAGGGGACAATGAGCAGTTCTTC. It encodes CASSLSGRGDNEQFF.

V gene TRBV7-3 combines with J gene TRBJ2-2, with 14 bases lining up with TRBD2. The V gene end was trimmed by 4 bases and the J gene end by 8 bases; junction bases not matched to a gene: 3. Germline-derived CDR1 and CDR2 are SGHTA and FQGTGA. The CDR3 spans 15 residues. CDR3 residues: CASSYGLAGGGELFF. The DNA for the CDR3 is TGTGCCAGCAGCTACGGACTAGCGGGAGGTGGGGAGCTGTTTTTT. The variable domain in full, completed from reference TRBV7-3 and TRBJ2-2, reads GAGVSQTPSNKVTEKGKYVELRCDPISGHTALYWYRQSLGQGPEFLIYFQGTGAADDSGLPNDRFFAVRPEGSVSTLKIQRTERGDSAVYLCASSYGLAGGGELFFGEGSRLTVL.

The chain joins TRBV5-1 to TRBJ1-2; D not resolved. Germline CDR1 is SGHRS and CDR2 is YFSETQ. The CDR3 is 14 residues long. The germline V and J ends were trimmed by 1 base and 4 bases, with 11 bases remaining between them. For the CDR3, the DNA is TGCGCCAGCAGCTTGTCGTCCAGTGGCTATGGCTACACCTTC. Translated: CASSLSSSGYGYTF.